This T cell receptor (beta chain) was retrieved from a study of blood T cell repertoires in COVID-19 (dated by TCRdb to between 2020 and 2021). With regard to the full study: Samples from collaborators originated in the United States, Italy and Spain and spanned both the acute and convalescent phases of COVID-19. The material from the prospective study consisted of cDNA or gDNA derived from T cells, B-cell-depleted T cells, or PBMCs. Deeply sampled blood TCRbeta repertoires from subjects exposed to, actively infected with, or recovered from COVID-19 were included in the dataset. The repertoires were released in a freely available public database meant as a resource for research on the immune response to SARS-CoV-2. The samples were drawn from the first 160 participants of the ongoing ImmuneRACE study and from 950 to 1,500 subjects provided by 6 global collaborators. Sample metadata almost always included a de-identified subject ID, COVID-19 status, age in years and sex. Where available, HLA class I and class II types were obtained from metadata supplied by the sample provider rather than from assay-based typing.

As regards this clone: What this receptor recognizes is not known. No much larger clonotype is one base removed from it; base qualities were not supplied.

Another Seattle source contributed samples from volunteer blood donors who had recovered from COVID-19. The collaborating institutions used their own protocols to collect whole blood in K2EDTA tubes. For TCRbeta analysis, collaborator samples were shipped as frozen whole blood, as isolated PBMCs, or as DNA extracted from either sample type. The research as a whole found: The amount of clinical and demographic metadata varied by source and participant and was provided uncurated.

TCRbeta CDR3 regions were amplified from genomic DNA using the immunoSEQ Assay, a bias-controlled multiplex PCR. The study's processing was this. The number of nucleated cells in each sample was estimated by amplification of reference gene primers within the assay. To quantify the absolute abundance of each unique TCRbeta CDR3 rearrangement, sequence reads were collapsed and filtered. For each sample, productive Simpson clonality was calculated by taking the square root of Simpson's diversity index across productive rearrangements. The source is immuneACCESS, and TCRdb retained only in-frame sequences with V and J called. Part of the clones is not carried over; for the studies checked, unresolved V genes explain less than half of this, and the remainder is unexplained. The V and J calls and clone size come from that table; D and trimming were worked out from the DNA. The sample yields about 280,000 clones; 83% were counted once. Roughly 10% of the sample comes from the top ten.

This sequence was found in a woman aged 50 to 60 who had recovered from COVID-19. The material sequenced was peripheral blood.

DNA sequence: TGTGCCAGCAGCCCCCTGGGGGCGATCCGGACAGATACGCAGTATTTT. The resulting protein is CASSPLGAIRTDTQYF. Here the chain combines TRBV7-2 and TRBJ2-3; possibly the D gene is TRBD1, per 6 matching bases. V loses 5 bases of germline sequence and J loses 3 bases, and the interval between the two ends is 18 bases. For CDR1 and CDR2, the germline V gene lists SGHTA and FQGNSA. The CDR3 runs 16 residues from the cysteine to the phenylalanine. This entry keeps only the CDR3 DNA: 48 bases, framed from base 1.